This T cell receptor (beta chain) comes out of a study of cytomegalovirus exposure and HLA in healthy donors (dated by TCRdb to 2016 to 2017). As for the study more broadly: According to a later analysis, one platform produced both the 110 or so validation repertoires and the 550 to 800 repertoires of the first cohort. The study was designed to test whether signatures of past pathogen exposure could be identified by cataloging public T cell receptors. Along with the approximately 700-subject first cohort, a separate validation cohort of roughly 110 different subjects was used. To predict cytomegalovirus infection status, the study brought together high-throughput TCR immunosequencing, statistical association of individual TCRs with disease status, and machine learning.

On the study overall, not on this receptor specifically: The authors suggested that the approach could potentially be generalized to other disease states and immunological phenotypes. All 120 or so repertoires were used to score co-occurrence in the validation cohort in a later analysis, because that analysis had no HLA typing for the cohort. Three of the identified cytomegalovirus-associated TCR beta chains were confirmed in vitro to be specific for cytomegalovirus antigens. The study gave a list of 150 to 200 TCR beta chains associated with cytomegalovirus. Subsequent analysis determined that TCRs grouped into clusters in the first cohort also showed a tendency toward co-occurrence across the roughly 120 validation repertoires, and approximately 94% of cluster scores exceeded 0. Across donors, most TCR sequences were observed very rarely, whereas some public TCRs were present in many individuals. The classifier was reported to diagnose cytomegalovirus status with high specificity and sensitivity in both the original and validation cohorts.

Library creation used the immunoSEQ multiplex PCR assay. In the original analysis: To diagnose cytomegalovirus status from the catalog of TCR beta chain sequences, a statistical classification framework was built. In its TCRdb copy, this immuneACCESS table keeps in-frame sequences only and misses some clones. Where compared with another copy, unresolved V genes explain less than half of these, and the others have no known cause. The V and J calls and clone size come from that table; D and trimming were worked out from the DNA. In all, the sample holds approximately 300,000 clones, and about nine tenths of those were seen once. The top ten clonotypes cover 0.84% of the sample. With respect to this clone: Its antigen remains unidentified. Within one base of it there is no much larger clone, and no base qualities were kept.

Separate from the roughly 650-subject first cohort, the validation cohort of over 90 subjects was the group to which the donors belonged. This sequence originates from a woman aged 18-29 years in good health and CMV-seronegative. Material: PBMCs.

Here is the DNA: TGCAGTGCTAGCGGGGGCTACGAGCAGTACTTC. Translated, this is CSASGGYEQYF. This receptor chain uses TRBV20-1 and TRBJ2-7; possibly the D gene is TRBD2, per 6 matching bases. Based on the germline V gene (reference sequence), the CDR1 and CDR2 sequences are DFQATT and SNEGSKA. A distance of 6 bases separates the germline ends of V and J, which lose 3 bases and 3 bases respectively. Including the terminal cysteine and phenylalanine, the CDR3 comprises 11 residues. Only the CDR3 part of the read is kept: 33 bases, read in frame from the first base.